Presented here are 15 T cell receptor beta chains from one specimen sequenced in a study of CD8+ T cells in alopecia areata. cDNA reverse transcribed from extracted RNA served as the sequencing template. The assay was immunoSEQ multiplex PCR, and TCRdb's table has in-frame clones only and misses some. Of roughly 16,000 clones in the sample, almost 60% were seen once. Researchers took lesional scalp punch biopsies and peripheral blood from people who were alopecia areata patients. Sequenced input: skin. Receptor source: a human donor with alopecia areata.

This clone appeared once. The V and J genes are TRBV5-1 and TRBJ2-7; 9 bases are shared with TRBD1. Germline V gives CDR1 SGHRS, CDR2 YFSETQ. This CDR3 has 15 residues. The junction had 4 bases not matched to a gene; V was cut back by 0 bases and J by 3 bases. The CDR3 here is CASSLGGQGLYEQYF. In DNA form, the CDR3 reads TGCGCCAGCAGCTTGGGGGGACAGGGCCTCTACGAGCAGTACTTC.

This clone showed up just a few times. The V and J genes are TRBV6-1 and TRBJ2-5; D is possibly TRBD2 (6 bases). Germline CDR1 MNHNS, CDR2 SASEGT. V lost 2 bases, J lost 8 bases, and 15 bases lay in between. This CDR3 is built from 14 residues. The CDR3 sequence: CASSELSLGGTQYF. Written as DNA, the CDR3 is TGTGCCAGCAGTGAACTCTCCCTGGGGGGAACCCAGTACTTC.

The V call is TRBV9, the J call TRBJ2-1; TRBD1 matches at 7 bases. This CDR3 is built from 17 residues. Germline values: CDR1 SGDLS, CDR2 YYNGEE. V dropped 0 bases and J dropped 1; count of bases not matched to a gene: 7. The CDR3 DNA sequence: TGTGCCAGCAGCGTAGATGACAGGGTAGTTTCCTACAATGAGCAGTTCTTC. Protein: CASSVDDRVVSYNEQFF.

This clone appeared a single time. V and J are TRBV28 and TRBJ2-7; perhaps TRBD1 as D (6 bases). V was cut by 4 bases and J by 6 bases, with 7 bases left in between. Looked up from germline, CDR1 is MDHEN and CDR2 is SYDVKM. The CDR3 has 11 residues. The CDR3 is CASSYRVEQYF. The CDR3, as DNA: TGTGCCAGCAGTTACAGGGTCGAGCAGTACTTC.

The rearrangement links TRBV5-4 to TRBJ2-3; 9 bases are a match to TRBD1. Trimming took 3 bases from V and 1 from J; bases not matched to a gene: 0. The CDR3 covers 14 residues. From germline, CDR1 is SGHNT and CDR2 YYREEE (reference sequence). The DNA of the CDR3 is TGTGCCAGCAGCTGGGACAGGGGCACAGATACGCAGTATTTT. Amino acids: CASSWDRGTDTQYF.

The chain employs TRBV11-2 and TRBJ2-1, with TRBD1 as a possible D gene (5 bases). Trimming shortened V by 6 bases and J by 9 bases, and 18 bases separated the two germline ends. Germline V gives CDR1 SGHAT, CDR2 FQNNGV. CDR3 length: 14 amino acids. The CDR3 DNA follows: TGTGCCAGCAGTTCGGGCGCAGGGCCTGGTGAGCAGTTCTTC. Amino acids: CASSSGAGPGEQFF.

The chain joins TRBV2 to TRBJ1-1; 7 positions agree with TRBD1. Germline CDR1 and CDR2: SNHLY and FYNNEI. V lost 5 bases to trimming and J lost 7 bases; unmatched junction nucleotides: 7. The CDR3 contains 13 residues. CDR3 region: CASSQLGGSEAFF. As DNA, the CDR3 is TGTGCCAGCAGTCAACTAGGGGGCAGTGAAGCTTTCTTT.

The chain links TRBV7-9 to TRBJ1-2; TRBD1 is a possible D gene (6 bases). Looked up from germline, CDR1 is SEHNR and CDR2 is FQNEAQ (reference sequence). There are 16 residues in the CDR3. V dropped 1 base and J dropped 8 bases, with 20 bases sitting between them. As DNA, the CDR3 is TGTGCCAGCAGCTTAGTCATTGGCAGGGGTAATATGGGCTACACCTTC. Protein product: CASSLVIGRGNMGYTF.

The rearrangement uses TRBV28 and TRBJ2-7; 11 positions match TRBD2. CDR1 is MDHEN and CDR2 is SYDVKM in the germline V gene. CDR3 size: 15 residues. With 2 bases clipped from V and 3 bases from J, the junction kept 3 bases outside the gene matches. The CDR3 DNA reads as TGTGCCAGCAGTTTAGCCGGGACTAGCGGCTACGAGCAGTACTTC. Translation: CASSLAGTSGYEQYF. The variable domain in full, completed from reference TRBV28 and TRBJ2-7, reads DVKVTQSSRYLVKRTGEKVFLECVQDMDHENMFWYRQDPGLGLRLIYFSYDVKMKEKGDIPEGYSVSREKKERFSLILESASTNQTSMYLCASSLAGTSGYEQYFGPGTRLTVT.

The chain uses TRBV4-1 and TRBJ2-2, with TRBD1 matching over 11 bases. V dropped 1 base and J dropped 3; count of bases not matched to a gene: 4. The germline V gene encodes CDR1 MGHRA and CDR2 YSYEKL. This CDR3 is built from 17 residues. The CDR3 here is CASSQGTGGWYTGELFF. The CDR3, as DNA: TGCGCCAGCAGCCAAGGGACAGGGGGCTGGTACACCGGGGAGCTGTTTTTT.

Only a few counts were recorded for this clone. This chain uses TRBV5-1 with TRBJ2-3; TRBD1 agrees at 8 bases. The ends lost 0 bases at V and 1 base at J; junction bases unmatched: 7. The CDR3 sequence is 17 residues long. Germline assignment: CDR1 SGHRS and CDR2 YFSETQ. Here the CDR3 reads CASSLARQGLGTDTQYF. The CDR3 nucleotides read TGCGCCAGCAGCTTGGCCCGACAGGGGCTGGGCACAGATACGCAGTATTTT. Looking up the rest from reference TRBV5-1 and TRBJ2-3 gives the full variable domain: KAGVTQTPRYLIKTRGQQVTLSCSPISGHRSVSWYQQTPGQGLQFLFEYFSETQRNKGNFPGRFSGRQFSNSRSEMNVSTLELGDSALYLCASSLARQGLGTDTQYFGPGTRLTVL.

The CDR3 DNA sequence: TGCGCCAGCAGCTTATCTGGGGGCGGGCTCCAGCCCCAGCATTTT. Residues: CASSLSGGGLQPQHF. The chain uses TRBV5-1 and TRBJ1-5; weak D call: TRBD1 (6 bases). There are 15 residues in the CDR3. Germline CDR1 is SGHRS and CDR2 is YFSETQ. Trimming cost V 2 bases and J 7 bases, with 16 bases left between them.

V gene TRBV27 combines with J gene TRBJ2-3, with 7 bases lining up with TRBD2. The germline gives CDR1 MNHEY, CDR2 SMNVEV (reference sequence). J gave up 5 bases and V 6 bases, and 11 bases lay outside the gene matches. The CDR3 consists of 15 residues. The CDR3 spells CASRFQRDGVDTQYF. The CDR3 DNA reads as TGTGCCAGCAGATTCCAGCGGGACGGGGTAGATACGCAGTATTTT.

Comments on this clone: At one of its ends the junction is not consistent with the germline gene, which may arise from a read error. The gene calls are TRBV2 and TRBJ1-6; D is undetermined. Germline V gene sequence: CDR1 SNHLY, CDR2 FYNNEI. The CDR3 consists of 13 residues. The CDR3 region has the DNA TGCGCCAGCAGTGCGGGGTATAATTCACCCCTCCACTTT. Translated, it gives CASSAGYNSPLHF.

This rearrangement joins TRBV10-1 to TRBJ2-2; the match to TRBD2 covers 8 bases. With 5 bases clipped from V and 7 bases from J, the junction kept 6 bases outside the gene matches. CDR1 WNHNN and CDR2 SYGVQD come from the germline V gene (reference sequence). This CDR3 comprises 14 residues. CDR3: CASSIAGGSGELFF. The CDR3 DNA sequence: TGCGCCAGCAGTATCGCGGGAGGCAGCGGGGAGCTGTTTTTT.